The T cell receptor beta chain under discussion was sequenced for a study of Graves' ophthalmopathy and Graves' hyperthyroidism. At the level of the study: Peripheral blood was collected at initial diagnosis, before any treatment. Whole-study findings and limits: Predictions made by the model for ophthalmopathy progression reached roughly 70% sensitivity and almost 75% specificity. Clonotypes were expanded in thyroid at above 0.001 frequency, and most also appeared in blood.

The CDR3 is made up of 14 amino acids. V dropped 3 bases and J dropped 2 bases, with 10 bases sitting between them. Moderate-to-severe activity, CAS ≥3, NOSPECS ≥4 and a duration under 3 months were seen in donors with ophthalmopathy. This clonotype was detected many times. What it recognizes is unknown. RNA served as the template for amplifying TCR beta CDR3 regions. First-round RT-PCR used HTBI primers; second-round multiplex PCR followed. TCRdb reanalysed the multiplex PCR reads using MiXCR and keeps one entry per CDR3 protein. The sample records about 220,000 distinct CDR3 sequences, 20% to 25% being singletons.

Material for sequencing was peripheral blood. The chain combines TRBV12-3 or TRBV12-4 with TRBJ1-2, with TRBD1 as a possible D gene (5 bases). This TCR was sampled from a woman between 50 and 59 years old with Graves' ophthalmopathy. CDR3 sequence: CASSLSGKNYGYTF. For the CDR3, the DNA is TGTGCCAGCAGTTTGTCAGGGAAGAACTATGGCTACACCTTC.